Listed below are T cell receptor beta chains from one sample, sequenced in a study of radiation and T cells in renal cell carcinoma. Sequencing used immunoSEQ multiplex PCR; TCRdb keeps in-frame clones, though not all of them. The sample lists tens of thousands of clones, less than 85% seen once, with about 30% in the top ten. The specimen comprised blood, sampled from a patient whose treatment included radiotherapy and nephrectomy. The receptors shown here come from a woman aged 70-85 years with renal cell carcinoma. The conserved cysteine and the conserved F or W are not part of the CDR3 here.

j_call	cdr3_length	v_call	cdr3_aa
TRBJ2-5	15	TRBV5-4	ASSFGGAIGRSETQY
TRBJ1-5	12	TRBV10-3	ATRQGALNQPQH
TRBJ2-7	10	TRBV6-5	ASSPLGYEQY
TRBJ1-2	13	TRBV7-9	ASSAGVRANYGYT
TRBJ1-6	12	TRBV30	AWSVWDRDSPLH
TRBJ2-1	15	TRBV4-2	ASSQDEGGVSYNEQF
TRBJ1-1	11	TRBV7-9	ASSPHERTEAF
TRBJ2-1	14	TRBV7-3	ASSSTGTGARNEQF
TRBJ1-1	11	TRBV19	ASDRGTGTEAF
TRBJ2-2	14	TRBV2	ASRLGTVMNTGELF
TRBJ2-2	11	TRBV30	AWSGTSGRATY
TRBJ1-2	13	TRBV7-2	ASSLGRGQGYGYT
TRBJ2-3	12	TRBV10-3	AISRDSSTDTQY
TRBJ2-5	11	TRBV7-9	ASSLEKETTQY
TRBJ1-3	10	TRBV29-1	SVEDMGGTIY
TRBJ2-2	13	TRBV18	ASSPGTLNTGELF
TRBJ1-1	13	TRBV7-2	ASSKRGGANTEAF
TRBJ1-1	12	TRBV5-4	ASSLDGTNTEAF
TRBJ1-1	16	TRBV5-6	ASSSPGLQWAKDTEAF
TRBJ1-6	13	TRBV2	ASSELNSRDSPLH
TRBJ2-1	13	TRBV9	ASSVSGSGVNEQF
TRBJ1-4	10	TRBV29-1	SGRYQREKLF
TRBJ2-7	13	TRBV6-5	ASSYKFRGGYEQY
TRBJ2-5	10	TRBV5-6	ASHRGLETQY
TRBJ2-7	11	TRBV7-9	ASSHRGLYEQY
TRBJ2-7	12	TRBV5-6	ASATSSGSNEQY
TRBJ1-1	12	TRBV5-6	ASSFGQGDTEAF
TRBJ2-2	15	TRBV5-3	ADPNTFEETNTGELF
TRBJ1-2	14	TRBV6-6	ASSHQVPDTGYGYT
TRBJ2-5	12	TRBV5-1	ASSLGQGVETQY
TRBJ2-7	12	TRBV5-1	ASSLSDYLLEQY
TRBJ2-3	9	TRBV19	ASSRADTQY